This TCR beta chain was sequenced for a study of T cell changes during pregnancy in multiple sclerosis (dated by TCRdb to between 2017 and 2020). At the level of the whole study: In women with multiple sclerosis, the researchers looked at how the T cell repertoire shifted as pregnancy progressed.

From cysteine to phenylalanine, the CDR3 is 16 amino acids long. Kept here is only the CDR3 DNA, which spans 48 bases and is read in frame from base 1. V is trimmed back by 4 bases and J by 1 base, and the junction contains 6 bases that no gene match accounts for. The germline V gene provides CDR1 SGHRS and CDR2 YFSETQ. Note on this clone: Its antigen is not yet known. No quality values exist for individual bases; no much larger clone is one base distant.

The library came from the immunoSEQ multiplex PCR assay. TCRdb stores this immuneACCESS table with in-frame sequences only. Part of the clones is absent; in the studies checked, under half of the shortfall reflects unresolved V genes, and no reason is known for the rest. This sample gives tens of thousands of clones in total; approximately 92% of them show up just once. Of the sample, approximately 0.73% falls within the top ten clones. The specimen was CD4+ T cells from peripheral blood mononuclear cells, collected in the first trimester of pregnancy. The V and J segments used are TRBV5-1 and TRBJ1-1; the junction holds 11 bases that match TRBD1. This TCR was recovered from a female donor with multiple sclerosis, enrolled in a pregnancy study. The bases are TGCGCCAGCAGCGCAAGGACAGGGGGCCCGAACACTGAAGCTTTCTTT. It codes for CASSARTGGPNTEAFF.